This T cell receptor (beta chain) originates from a study of T-cell reconstitution after alpha-beta-depleted transplantation in children. This clonotype was observed a few times. The germline V gene encodes CDR1 SGHAT and CDR2 FQNNGV. The CDR3 sequence is 17 residues long. Trimming left V 2 bases short and J 4 bases short, with 18 bases between. Library preparation (for TCRbeta) was performed with unique molecular identifiers. A single record per CDR3 protein comes from TCRdb applying MiXCR to the PCR reads. The sample comprises hundreds of thousands of distinct CDR3 sequences, approximately 16% of which are singletons, and under 1.2% rests with the top ten.

This chain connects TRBV11-2 to TRBJ2-1; D gene ambiguous. Sequencing was performed on PBMCs from the stem cell graft donor, taken from the stem cell graft. The sequence was obtained from a human donor who donated a stem cell graft to a child with acute myeloid leukemia. DNA for the CDR3: TGTGCCAGCAGCTTAATCCGGCGGTCCTACTCTTACAATGAGCAGTTCTTC. Translating it yields CASSLIRRSYSYNEQFF.